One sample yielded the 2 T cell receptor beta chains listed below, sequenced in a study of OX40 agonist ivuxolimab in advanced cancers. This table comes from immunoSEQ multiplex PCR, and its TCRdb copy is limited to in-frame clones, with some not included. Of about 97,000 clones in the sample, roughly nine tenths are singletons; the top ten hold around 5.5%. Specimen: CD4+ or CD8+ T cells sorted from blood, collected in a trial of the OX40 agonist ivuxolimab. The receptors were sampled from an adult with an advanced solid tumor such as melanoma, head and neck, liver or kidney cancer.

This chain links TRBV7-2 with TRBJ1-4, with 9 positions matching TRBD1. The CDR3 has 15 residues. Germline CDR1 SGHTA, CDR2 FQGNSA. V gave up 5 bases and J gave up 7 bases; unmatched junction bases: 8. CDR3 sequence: CASSPNRGRVEKLFF. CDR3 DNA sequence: TGTGCCAGCAGCCCCAACAGGGGGCGTGTTGAAAAACTGTTTTTT.

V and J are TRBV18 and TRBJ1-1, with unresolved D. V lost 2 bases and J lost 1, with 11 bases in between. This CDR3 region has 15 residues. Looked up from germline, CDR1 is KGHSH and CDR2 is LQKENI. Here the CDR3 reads CASSPGYSGNTEAFF. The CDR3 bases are TGTGCCAGCTCACCAGGGTACTCGGGGAACACTGAAGCTTTCTTT.